The 3 T cell receptor beta chains below come from one sample, sequenced in a study of cytomegalovirus exposure and HLA in healthy donors (dated by TCRdb to about 2017). Library method: the immunoSEQ multiplex PCR assay. The multiplex PCR relied on a mix of 60 forward primers for TCR Vbeta segments and 13 reverse primers for TCR Jbeta segments. Held by TCRdb, this immuneACCESS table contains in-frame sequences only and omits some clones. Under half of the omission traces to an unresolved V gene where checked; the cause of the rest is unknown. The sample includes 100,000 to 150,000 clones, with 65% to 85% observed a single time. The ten largest clones take up around 4% of the sample. The sample was PBMCs. These receptors were taken from a young man in good health and CMV-seropositive.

This chain uses TRBV12-5 with TRBJ1-2; 7 bases are a match to TRBD1. Germline V gene lookup returns CDR1 LGHNT and CDR2 FRNRAP. The CDR3 extends over 12 amino acids. The junction had 7 bases not matched to a gene; V was cut back by 7 bases and J by 8 bases. CDR3 region: CASADRAGGYTF. The CDR3 DNA follows: TGTGCTAGTGCCGACAGGGCTGGGGGCTACACCTTC.

The chain couples TRBV5-1 to TRBJ1-1; no firm D call. V dropped 0 bases and J dropped 10 bases, with 13 bases sitting between them. The CDR3 is 13 amino acids. Germline V gene data show CDR1 as SGHRS and CDR2 as YFSETQ. For the CDR3, the DNA is TGCGCCAGCAGCTTGGCGGGTCGGTCGGGAGCTTTCTTT. This translates into CASSLAGRSGAFF.

The CDR3 region has the DNA TGTGCCAGCAGCCCGGGAGGCCAGCCCCAGCATTTT. This codes for CASSPGGQPQHF. The V and J genes are TRBV7-2 and TRBJ1-5, with D unclear. The ends were cut back, 5 bases at V and 7 bases at J, with 9 bases in the middle. The CDR3 length is 12 residues. Germline CDR1 reads SGHTA; CDR2 reads FQGNSA.